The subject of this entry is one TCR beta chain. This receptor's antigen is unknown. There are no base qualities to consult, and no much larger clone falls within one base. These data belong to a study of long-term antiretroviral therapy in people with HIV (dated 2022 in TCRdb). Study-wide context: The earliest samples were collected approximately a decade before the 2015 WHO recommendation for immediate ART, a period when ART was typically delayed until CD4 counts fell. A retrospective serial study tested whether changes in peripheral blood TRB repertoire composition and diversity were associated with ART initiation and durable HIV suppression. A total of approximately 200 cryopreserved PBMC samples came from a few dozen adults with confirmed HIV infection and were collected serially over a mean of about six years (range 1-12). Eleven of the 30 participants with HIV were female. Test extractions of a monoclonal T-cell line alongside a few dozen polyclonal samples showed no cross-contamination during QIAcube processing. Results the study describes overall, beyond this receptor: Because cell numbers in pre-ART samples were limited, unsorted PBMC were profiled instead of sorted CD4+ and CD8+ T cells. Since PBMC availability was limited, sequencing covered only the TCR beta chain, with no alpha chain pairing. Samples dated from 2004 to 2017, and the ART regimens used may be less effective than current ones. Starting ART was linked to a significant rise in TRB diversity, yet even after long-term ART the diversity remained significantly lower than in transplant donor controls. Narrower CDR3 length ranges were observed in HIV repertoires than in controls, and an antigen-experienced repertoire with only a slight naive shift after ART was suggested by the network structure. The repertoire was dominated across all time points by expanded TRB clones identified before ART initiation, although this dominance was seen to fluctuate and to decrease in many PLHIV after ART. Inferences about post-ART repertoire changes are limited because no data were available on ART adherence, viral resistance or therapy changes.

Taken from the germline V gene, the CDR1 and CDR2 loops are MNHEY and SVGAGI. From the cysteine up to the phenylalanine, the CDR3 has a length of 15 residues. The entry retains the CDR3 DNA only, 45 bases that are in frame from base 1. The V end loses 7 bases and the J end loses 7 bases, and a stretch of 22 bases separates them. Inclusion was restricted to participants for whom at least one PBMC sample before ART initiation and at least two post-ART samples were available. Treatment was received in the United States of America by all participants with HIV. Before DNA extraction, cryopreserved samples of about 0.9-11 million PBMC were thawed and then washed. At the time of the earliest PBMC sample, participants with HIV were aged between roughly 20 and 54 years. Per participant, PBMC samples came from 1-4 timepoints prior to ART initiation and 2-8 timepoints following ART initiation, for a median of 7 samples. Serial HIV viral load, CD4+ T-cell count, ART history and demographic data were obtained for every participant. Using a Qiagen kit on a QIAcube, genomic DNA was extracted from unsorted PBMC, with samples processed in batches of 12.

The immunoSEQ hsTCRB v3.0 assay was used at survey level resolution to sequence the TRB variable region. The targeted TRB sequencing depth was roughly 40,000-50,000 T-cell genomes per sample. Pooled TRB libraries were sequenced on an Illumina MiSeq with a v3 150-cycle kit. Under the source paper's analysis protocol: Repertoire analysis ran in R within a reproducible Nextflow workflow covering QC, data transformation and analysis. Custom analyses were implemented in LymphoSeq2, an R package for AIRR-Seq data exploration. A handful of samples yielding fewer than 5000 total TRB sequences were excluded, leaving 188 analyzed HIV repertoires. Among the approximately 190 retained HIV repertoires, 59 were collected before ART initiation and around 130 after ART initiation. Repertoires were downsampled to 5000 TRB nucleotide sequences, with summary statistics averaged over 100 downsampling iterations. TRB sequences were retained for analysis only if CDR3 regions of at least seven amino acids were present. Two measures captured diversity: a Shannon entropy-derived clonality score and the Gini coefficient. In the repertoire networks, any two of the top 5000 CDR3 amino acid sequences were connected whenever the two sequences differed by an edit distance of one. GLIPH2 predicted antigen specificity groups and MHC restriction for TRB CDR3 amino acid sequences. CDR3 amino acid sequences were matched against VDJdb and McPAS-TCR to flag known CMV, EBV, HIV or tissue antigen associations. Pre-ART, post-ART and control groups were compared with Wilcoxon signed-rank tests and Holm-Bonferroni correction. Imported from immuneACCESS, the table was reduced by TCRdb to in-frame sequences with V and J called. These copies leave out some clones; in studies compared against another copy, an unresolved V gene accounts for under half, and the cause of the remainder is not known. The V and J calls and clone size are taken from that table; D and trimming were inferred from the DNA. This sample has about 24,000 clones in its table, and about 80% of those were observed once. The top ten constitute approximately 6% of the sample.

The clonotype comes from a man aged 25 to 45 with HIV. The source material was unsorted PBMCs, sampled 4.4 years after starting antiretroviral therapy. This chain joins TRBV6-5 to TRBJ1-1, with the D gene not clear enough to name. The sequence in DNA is TGTGCCAGCACCCCTACGGGAGGGCAGCCAGTTGAAGCTTTCTTT. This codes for CASTPTGGQPVEAFF.